This T cell receptor beta chain is drawn from a study of control samples from healthy donors and cancer patients. Here immunoSEQ multiplex PCR was the method, and the copy in TCRdb shows in-frame clones only, minus some. The top ten hold almost 40% of the sample, which has around 130,000 clones, roughly nine tenths seen once. The CDR3 runs to 16 residues. V shed 2 bases and J shed 3 bases, with 16 bases lying between them. The germline gives CDR1 SNHLY, CDR2 FYNNEI. This TCR came from a man in his forties or fifties in good health. The sequencing sample was made of blood. The V and J genes are TRBV2 and TRBJ2-5; TRBD2 is a possible D gene (6 bases). The CDR3 sequence: CASSEPRTTPEETQYF. The CDR3 nucleotides are TGTGCCAGCAGTGAACCCCGGACTACACCTGAAGAGACCCAGTACTTC.